Listed here is a single T cell receptor beta chain. The antigen is undetermined. Survey level resolution was used for TCRB sequencing. Clones were sequenced by immunoSEQ multiplex PCR, and TCRdb holds only the in-frame ones, with some missing. The table shows about 10,000 clones, with approximately 81% occurring only once. This entry is derived from a study of follicular helper T cells after annual influenza vaccination. Looking at the study overall: Some donors were sampled over the 2013-2014, 2014-2015 and 2015-2016 vaccinations. Study results and caveats: Rare clonotypes were missed; only about 9-22% of cells gave TCRB. Day 7 ICOS+CD38+ clones later appeared mostly in ICOS-CD38- cTfh.

The CDR3 runs to 13 residues. Deletions cut 5 bases from V and 3 bases from J, with 11 bases between. Germline assignment: CDR1 LNHDA and CDR2 SQIVND (reference sequence). Time point defined: 2015-2016 season, pre-vaccination. Sequenced here: CXCR5+ CD38- circulating T follicular helper cells from blood, sampled on the day of influenza vaccination. Stated subset: circulating Tfh, non-naive CD4+CXCR5+PD-1+ (ICOS+CD38+ or ICOS-CD38-). The rearrangement links TRBV19 to TRBJ2-7; D gene uncertain. The receptor comes from an adult who received the influenza vaccine. The DNA for the CDR3 is TGTGCCAGTAGTCGGCAGGCGGACTACGAGCAGTACTTC. This encodes CASSRQADYEQYF.